This T cell receptor (beta chain) was sequenced during a study of blood T cell repertoires in COVID-19. Clones were sequenced by immunoSEQ multiplex PCR, and TCRdb holds only the in-frame ones, with some missing. The table lists about 400,000 clones, nearly 90% of them singletons. Cohort 3 donors counted as recovered after two negative PCRs, clearance, or resolved symptoms. Germline V lookup: CDR1 LNHDA, CDR2 SQIVND (reference sequence). The J segment lost 5 bases and the V segment lost 6 bases, leaving 7 bases of the junction unmatched. This CDR3 contains 14 residues. This sequence originates from a woman in her twenties or thirties who had recovered from COVID-19. V usage is TRBV19 and J usage is TRBJ1-5; TRBD1 matches at 7 bases. Material: PBMCs or T cells enriched from blood (not recorded which). The CDR3 DNA follows: TGTGCCAGTAGGACAGGGCGGAATGATCAGCCCCAGCATTTT. As protein: CASRTGRNDQPQHF. Drawing the rest from reference TRBV19 and TRBJ1-5, the complete variable domain is DGGITQSPKYLFRKEGQNVTLSCEQNLNHDAMYWYRQDPGQGLRLIYYSQIVNDFQKGDIAEGYSVSREKKESFPLTVTSAQKNPTAFYLCASRTGRNDQPQHFGDGTRLSIL.